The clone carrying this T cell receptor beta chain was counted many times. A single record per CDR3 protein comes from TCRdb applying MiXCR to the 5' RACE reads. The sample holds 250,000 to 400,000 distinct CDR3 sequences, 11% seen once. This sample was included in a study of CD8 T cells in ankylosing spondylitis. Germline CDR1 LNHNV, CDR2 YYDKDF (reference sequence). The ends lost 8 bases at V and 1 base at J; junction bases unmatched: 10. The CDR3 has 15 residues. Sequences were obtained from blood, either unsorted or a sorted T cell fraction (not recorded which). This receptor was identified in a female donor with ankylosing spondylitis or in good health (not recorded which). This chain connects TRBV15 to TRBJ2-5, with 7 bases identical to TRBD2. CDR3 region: CATGLGGGSQETQYF. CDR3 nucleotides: TGTGCCACCGGACTAGGTGGGGGATCCCAAGAGACCCAGTACTTC.